This TCR beta chain came from a study of molecular identifiers for immune sequencing clone quantification. This clonotype came up many times. Generation of bulk TCR libraries relied on previously described methods and listed TCR primers. Using its own MiXCR run on the PCR reads, TCRdb lists one record per CDR3 protein. Of approximately 41,000 distinct CDR3 sequences in the sample, roughly 21% were seen once. Trimming left V 0 bases short and J 0 bases short, with 10 bases between. The CDR3 extends over 16 amino acids. CDR1 LGHDT and CDR2 YNNKEL come from the germline V gene (reference sequence). This chain connects TRBV3-1 to TRBJ2-3; D call uncertain. The clonotype comes from a human donor in good health. Some libraries in this study had Jurkat cell RNA spiked in. The sequencing sample was made of naive CD8+ T cells from blood, with Jurkat cell RNA spiked in. Indicated subset: FACS-sorted CD8+CD4-CCR7+CD45RA+ naive T cells. The CDR3 region has the DNA TGTGCCAGCAGCCAAGATTGGGCTTCTAGCACAGATACGCAGTATTTT. Amino acid sequence: CASSQDWASSTDTQYF.